A selection of T cell receptor beta chains follows, all from one sample in a study of T cell repertoires in cytomegalovirus infection. Using its own MiXCR run on the reads, TCRdb lists one record per CDR3 protein. The table shows about 150,000 distinct CDR3 sequences, with 17% occurring only once. The sample was CD8+ T cells from PBMCs. The receptors were gathered from a human donor in good health (CMV status not recorded). Some clones in this sample may be carry-over from other donors' samples. Both conserved end residues are trimmed from each CDR3. The order of the fields is J gene, clone size, V gene, CDR3 protein. Clone size appears in some rows only: once, few, many, or a class for an expanded clone.

TRBJ2-5,NA,TRBV6-1,ASSENLGRRETQY
TRBJ2-2,few,TRBV11-2,ASSLDFTGGLTGELF
TRBJ2-7,few,TRBV7-9,ASSLDRTYEQY
TRBJ1-2,NA,TRBV2,ATQNRSYGYT
TRBJ1-5,few,TRBV11-2,ASSRAGGNQPQH
TRBJ1-1,few,TRBV12-3/TRBV12-4,ASSLALKGTTEAF
TRBJ2-2,NA,TRBV7-8,ASSLRGGAGELF
TRBJ2-7,NA,TRBV7-2,ASSPGTGSGYEQY
TRBJ2-1,few,TRBV28,ASSLNVGADEQF
TRBJ2-3,NA,TRBV2,ARAGVPDTQY
TRBJ1-2,once,TRBV7-6,ASSPKGTGELGYT
TRBJ2-1,NA,TRBV28,ASSPGLAENNEQF
TRBJ2-7,few,TRBV11-2,ASSFQGGYVSYEQY
TRBJ2-7,NA,TRBV27,ASSSSGRVEQY
TRBJ2-5,NA,TRBV27,ASRLGATSEETQY
TRBJ2-7,NA,TRBV7-3,ASGLSLGDEQY
TRBJ2-5,NA,TRBV19,ASSIEGRGETQY
TRBJ2-7,many,TRBV7-2,ASSLAQINSGEQY
TRBJ2-1,few,TRBV7-9,ASSLGGVHNEQF
TRBJ2-7,few,TRBV14,ASSRQGRGEQY
TRBJ1-3,medium-sized,TRBV10-3,AISESMHAGNTIY
TRBJ1-4,many,TRBV7-2,ASSLIPAQGREKLF
TRBJ1-2,NA,TRBV7-2,ASSPWTSANYGYT
TRBJ2-1,NA,TRBV7-2,ASSRTSGRVNEQF
TRBJ2-1,few,TRBV27,ATSRRGDEQF
TRBJ2-1,many,TRBV7-2,ASSLTTSGTHNEQF
TRBJ2-3,NA,TRBV7-3,ASSPLLAGGTDTQY
TRBJ2-3,NA,TRBV28,ASSFKGRSLTDTQY
TRBJ1-1,medium-sized,TRBV28,ASRTTGGTEAF
TRBJ2-5,few,TRBV7-9,ASSLTGKGETQY
TRBJ2-1,NA,TRBV6-2/TRBV6-3,ARRGGWDEQF
TRBJ1-5,NA,TRBV2,ASSDPEEPNQPQH
TRBJ2-1,NA,TRBV20-1,SASLLDRHLEQF
TRBJ2-7,NA,TRBV28,ASSSRGRGYEQY
TRBJ1-2,NA,TRBV6-2/TRBV6-3,ASSQDREIGYT
TRBJ1-1,NA,TRBV7-9,ASSLGGRPTEAF
TRBJ2-7,many,TRBV7-2,ASSLTGLAVEQY
TRBJ1-4,NA,TRBV14,ASRQGGEKLF
TRBJ1-2,NA,TRBV7-9,ASSLGSGAQAGYT
TRBJ1-1,few,TRBV11-2,ATFPWVRGTTEAF
TRBJ2-1,NA,TRBV6-2/TRBV6-3,ASSYPYRDSTDWQF
TRBJ2-7,NA,TRBV6-5,ASSYGGGRSYEQY
TRBJ1-1,NA,TRBV7-3,ASSILQGSNTEAF
TRBJ1-3,few,TRBV25-1,ASSDVGRTGNTIY
TRBJ2-7,many,TRBV7-6,ASSPGTASSYEQY
TRBJ1-1,NA,TRBV11-2,ASSLREAGDTEAF
TRBJ2-7,few,TRBV29-1,SVTGTGGGYEQY
TRBJ2-7,NA,TRBV2,ASSGQERPYEQY
TRBJ2-1,NA,TRBV11-2,ASSVSGSLEQF
TRBJ1-5,NA,TRBV28,ASSTGQPQH
TRBJ2-1,NA,TRBV6-5,DSSSLPPGLVSSYNEQF
TRBJ1-1,NA,TRBV29-1,SVVKGLHTEAF
TRBJ2-1,few,TRBV28,ASRVAGAYNEQF
TRBJ1-1,NA,TRBV7-3,ASSLEGGGATEAF
TRBJ1-1,NA,TRBV7-9,ASSPDLLNTEAF
TRBJ2-7,NA,TRBV14,ASSNHGQAYEQY
TRBJ2-2,NA,TRBV11-2,ASSLGGTVANTGELF
TRBJ1-1,few,TRBV7-9,ASSVGQGSSEAF
TRBJ2-7,NA,TRBV6-2/TRBV6-3,ASSYDIHTSYEQY